These 21 T cell receptor beta chains were all obtained from the same sample, sequenced in a study of cytotoxic CD8 clonotypes in ibrutinib-treated CLL (dated by TCRdb to about 2021). Per the publication, the time point label means: around 25 months on ibrutinib. The library was obtained by the immunoSEQ multiplex PCR assay. Not all clones reach the TCRdb copy of this immuneACCESS table, which keeps in-frame sequences only. Checked studies attribute under half of the gap to unresolved V genes and leave the rest unexplained. Present in this sample are 50,000 or so clones, 50% to 65% of which were seen just once. The top ten clonotypes cover 25% to 30% of the sample. The sample was PBMCs, taken after 24 months of ibrutinib treatment. The receptors derive from a human donor with chronic lymphocytic leukemia.

This clone appeared a few times. V is TRBV5-4 and J is TRBJ1-6, with 7 bases lining up with TRBD1. Unmatched junction bases numbered 1, after V lost 0 bases and J lost 7 bases. Germline CDR1 SGHNT, CDR2 YYREEE (reference sequence). The CDR3 covers 14 residues. The CDR3 coding sequence is TGTGCCAGCAGCTTGGGGACAGGAAATTCACCCCTCCACTTT. Protein product: CASSLGTGNSPLHF.

This clone was seen a handful of times. The chain joins TRBV5-1 to TRBJ1-2; 7 nucleotides line up with TRBD1. The CDR3 loop spans 13 amino acids. CDR1 and CDR2 (germline): SGHRS, YFSETQ. With V trimmed by 3 bases and J by 7 bases, 6 bases remained unmatched. The DNA of the CDR3 is TGCGCCAGCAGCTACACAGGGGAAGGTGGCTACACCTTC. Protein sequence: CASSYTGEGGYTF.

V gene TRBV19 combines with J gene TRBJ1-1; D uncertain. Germline V gene sequence: CDR1 LNHDA, CDR2 SQIVND (reference sequence). The germline V and J ends were trimmed by 3 bases and 2 bases, with 10 bases remaining between them. The CDR3 extends over 14 amino acids. In DNA form, the CDR3 reads TGTGCCAGTAGTATTTTCGGCAGAAACACTGAAGCTTTCTTT. It encodes CASSIFGRNTEAFF.

This chain connects TRBV2 to TRBJ1-1, with D unresolved. V was trimmed by 5 bases and J by 6 bases, leaving 16 bases between them. Germline-derived CDR1 and CDR2 are SNHLY and FYNNEI. The CDR3 length is 14 residues. CDR3 amino acids: CASSSPPLRAEAFF. The CDR3 DNA reads as TGTGCCAGCAGTTCTCCACCCCTCAGAGCTGAAGCTTTCTTT.

The chain has TRBV19 and TRBJ1-6; D possibly corresponds to TRBD1 (5 bases). The CDR3 covers 14 residues. Germline CDR1 is LNHDA and CDR2 is SQIVND (reference sequence). V shed 5 bases and J shed 12 bases, with 17 bases lying between them. The CDR3 DNA is TGTGCCAGTAGTTCCTCATGGGACCACTTACCCCTCCACTTT. Its protein product is CASSSSWDHLPLHF.

This rearrangement joins TRBV10-3 to TRBJ2-1; perhaps D is TRBD1 or TRBD2 (5 bases each). The CDR3 sequence is 11 residues long. V lost 9 bases to trimming and J lost 4 bases, with 7 bases between them. Germline-derived CDR1 and CDR2 are ENHRY and SYGVKD. In nucleotides, the CDR3 is TGTGCCATGGGGGTTTACAATGAGCAGTTCTTC. It specifies CAMGVYNEQFF.

This clone was observed a handful of times. The chain uses TRBV29-1 and TRBJ2-7; TRBD1 agrees at 8 bases. The germline V gene encodes CDR1 SQVTM and CDR2 ANQGSEA. The length of the CDR3 is 13 residues. Losses at the gene ends were 4 bases for V and 6 bases for J; bases not matched to a gene: 8. CDR3 in amino acids: CSVGTGKVVEQYF. CDR3 in DNA: TGCAGCGTTGGGACAGGGAAGGTAGTCGAGCAGTACTTC.

This chain uses TRBV29-1 with TRBJ2-3; D unresolved. CDR3 size: 10 residues. Deletions cut 8 bases from V and 2 bases from J, with 5 bases between. Germline values: CDR1 SQVTM, CDR2 ANQGSEA. For the CDR3, the DNA is TGCAGCACCGACACAGATACGCAGTATTTT. This sequence encodes CSTDTDTQYF.

The chain joins TRBV5-1 to TRBJ2-7; D gene uncertain. Germline CDR1 reads SGHRS; CDR2 reads YFSETQ. CDR3 length equals 13 residues. Trimming left V 4 bases short and J 5 bases short, with 13 bases between. The CDR3 sequence is CASSPMSLNEQYF. CDR3 DNA sequence: TGCGCCAGCAGCCCCATGAGTTTGAACGAGCAGTACTTC.

This sequence joins TRBV19 and TRBJ1-6; D remains unclear. V lost 6 bases and J lost 10, with 13 bases in between. The germline gives CDR1 LNHDA, CDR2 SQIVND (reference sequence). This CDR3 spans 13 amino acids. For the CDR3, the DNA is TGTGCCAGTAGCATCCGAGGTAACTCACCCCTCCACTTT. Protein: CASSIRGNSPLHF.

This clone was seen a few times. CDR3 bases: TGTGCCAGCAGTTACTCAGGCGGCAGGGGGCTCTACGAGCAGTACTTC. Amino acid sequence: CASSYSGGRGLYEQYF. The chain employs TRBV6-5 and TRBJ2-7; 8 bases align to TRBD1. This CDR3 spans 16 amino acids. The V gene's germline CDR1 is MNHEY and CDR2 SVGAGI. Germline trimming cut 0 bases from V and 3 bases from J; bases unmatched to any gene: 7.

This clone was seen only once. The chain links TRBV19 to TRBJ2-7, with D perhaps matching TRBD1 (7 bases). CDR1 is LNHDA, CDR2 SQIVND, per germline (reference sequence). The CDR3 contains 15 residues. V was cut by 6 bases and J by 0 bases, with 15 bases left in between. Written as DNA, the CDR3 is TGTGCCAGTAGGCGGGACAGCATAAGCTCCTACGAGCAGTACTTC. Translating gives CASRRDSISSYEQYF.

This clone appeared a few times. V is TRBV5-8 and J is TRBJ1-2; no clear D. This CDR3 is 15 amino acids long. Between the trimmed V and J ends, which lost 0 bases and 4 bases, there was a span of 13 bases. CDR1 is SGHTS and CDR2 is YDEGEE in the germline V gene. The CDR3 nucleotides are TGTGCCAGCAGCTTGGCCGGTGGGCAGGTCTATGGCTACACCTTC. It yields the protein CASSLAGGQVYGYTF.

With regard to this clone: A single base separates this from a much larger clone, so it may be a read error. This chain links TRBV27 with TRBJ1-1; D is undetermined. CDR1 MNHEY and CDR2 SMNVEV come from the germline V gene (reference sequence). This CDR3 spans 13 amino acids. In DNA form, the CDR3 reads TGTGCCAACAGTTTAACCTTGAACACTGAAGCTTTCTTT. This encodes CANSLTLNTEAFF.

The chain is built from TRBV5-4 and TRBJ2-5; D uncertain. V gave up 2 bases and J gave up 3 bases, with 2 bases separating them. The CDR3 extends over 11 amino acids. Germline V gives CDR1 SGHNT, CDR2 YYREEE (reference sequence). The CDR3 DNA sequence: TGTGCCAGCAGCTTAAAAGAGACCCAGTACTTC. Protein product: CASSLKETQYF. The variable domain in full, with the rest retrieved from reference TRBV5-4 and TRBJ2-5, is ETGVTQSPTHLIKTRGQQVTLRCSSQSGHNTVSWYQQALGQGPQFIFQYYREEENGRGNFPPRFSGLQFPNYSSELNVNALELDDSALYLCASSLKETQYFGPGTRLLVL.

This clone was seen more than once but under ten times. This chain links TRBV5-4 with TRBJ2-6; D gene uncertain. Trimming took off 0 bases at V and 0 bases at J, with 1 base between the two ends. The V gene's germline CDR1 is SGHNT and CDR2 YYREEE (reference sequence). This CDR3 is built from 14 residues. DNA for the CDR3: TGTGCCAGCAGCTTGGCCTCTGGGGCCAACGTCCTGACTTTC. It yields the protein CASSLASGANVLTF.

The gene calls are TRBV6-5 and TRBJ1-1; D gene unclear. CDR1 is MNHEY, CDR2 SVGAGI, per germline. V lost 3 bases and J lost 5, with 10 bases in between. The CDR3 is 13 amino acids. Here the CDR3 reads CASSYSTSTEAFF. The CDR3 DNA reads as TGTGCCAGCAGTTATTCCACGAGTACTGAAGCTTTCTTT.

The chain links TRBV25-1 to TRBJ2-5, with D possibly being TRBD2 (6 bases). The CDR3 contains 14 residues. Germline CDR1 is MGHDK and CDR2 is SYGVNS. Between the trimmed V and J ends, which lost 4 bases and 7 bases, there was a span of 16 bases. The CDR3 is CASSAPGTEGTQYF. The CDR3 DNA sequence: TGTGCCAGCAGTGCCCCCGGGACTGAGGGGACCCAGTACTTC.

V and J are TRBV5-1 and TRBJ2-7; D is perhaps TRBD1 or TRBD2 (5 bases each). V lost 5 bases to trimming and J lost 0 bases, with 18 bases between them. Germline loops: CDR1 SGHRS, CDR2 YFSETQ. The CDR3 contains 16 residues. In nucleotides, the CDR3 is TGCGCCAGCAGTCTAGGGACGGGATCGAGCTCCTACGAGCAGTACTTC. Translating it yields CASSLGTGSSSYEQYF.

The gene calls are TRBV5-1 and TRBJ2-5; 7 nucleotides agree with TRBD2. Losses at the gene ends were 2 bases for V and 3 bases for J; bases not matched to a gene: 1. CDR1 is SGHRS, CDR2 YFSETQ, per germline. The CDR3 extends over 13 amino acids. CDR3 sequence reads: CASSFGGEETQYF. Here the CDR3 DNA reads TGCGCCAGCAGCTTTGGGGGGGAAGAGACCCAGTACTTC.

The V and J genes are TRBV6-1 and TRBJ1-2; TRBD1 matches 10 bases. This CDR3 has 14 residues. Germline loops: CDR1 MNHNS, CDR2 SASEGT. Losses at the gene ends were 7 bases for V and 7 bases for J; bases not matched to a gene: 9. The chain's CDR3 is CASNPDRGTGGYTF. The CDR3 coding sequence is TGTGCCAGCAATCCGGACAGGGGGACGGGTGGCTACACCTTC.